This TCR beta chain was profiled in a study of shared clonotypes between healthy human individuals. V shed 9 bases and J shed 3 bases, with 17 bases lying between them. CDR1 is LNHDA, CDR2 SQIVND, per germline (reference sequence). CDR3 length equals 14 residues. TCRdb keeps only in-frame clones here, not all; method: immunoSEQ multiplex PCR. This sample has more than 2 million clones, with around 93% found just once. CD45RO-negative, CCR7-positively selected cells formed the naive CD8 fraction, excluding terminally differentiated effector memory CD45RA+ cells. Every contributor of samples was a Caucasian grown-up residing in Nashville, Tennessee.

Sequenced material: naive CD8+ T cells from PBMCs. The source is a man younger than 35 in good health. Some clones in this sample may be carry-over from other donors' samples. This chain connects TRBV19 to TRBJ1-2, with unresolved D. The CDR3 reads CASAPWTKDYGYTF. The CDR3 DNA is TGTGCCAGCGCCCCTTGGACCAAGGACTATGGCTACACCTTC. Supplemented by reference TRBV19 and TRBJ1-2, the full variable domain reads DGGITQSPKYLFRKEGQNVTLSCEQNLNHDAMYWYRQDPGQGLRLIYYSQIVNDFQKGDIAEGYSVSREKKESFPLTVTSAQKNPTAFYLCASAPWTKDYGYTFGSGTRLTVV.